These 14 T cell receptor beta chains were all obtained from the same sample, sequenced in a study of OX40 agonist ivuxolimab in advanced cancers. The assay was immunoSEQ multiplex PCR, and TCRdb's table has in-frame clones only and misses some. The sample lists about 73,000 clones, more than 85% seen once, with more than 8.5% in the top ten. Sequenced here: CD4+ or CD8+ T cells sorted from blood, sampled in a trial of the OX40 agonist ivuxolimab. The receptors originated from an adult with an advanced solid tumor such as melanoma, head and neck, liver or kidney cancer.

V and J are TRBV4-2 and TRBJ1-2, with D perhaps TRBD1 (6 bases). The V end lost 4 bases, the J end lost 2 bases, and 17 bases lay between the germline ends. This CDR3 has 16 residues. Germline CDR1 and CDR2: LGHNA and YNFKEQ. CDR3 loop: CASSLSPPGANYGYTF. The CDR3 coding sequence is TGTGCCAGCAGCCTTTCCCCGCCAGGGGCAAACTATGGCTACACCTTC.

This chain uses TRBV9 with TRBJ1-1; TRBD1 agrees at 7 bases. Germline values: CDR1 SGDLS, CDR2 YYNGEE. The CDR3 sequence is 12 residues long. V shed 4 bases and J 5 bases; nucleotides not matched to a gene: 2. CDR3: CASSTGVTEAFF. As DNA, the CDR3 is TGTGCCAGCAGCACAGGGGTGACTGAAGCTTTCTTT. The full variable domain, completed using reference TRBV9 and TRBJ1-1, is DSGVTQTPKHLITATGQRVTLRCSPRSGDLSVYWYQQSLDQGLQFLIQYYNGEERAKGNILERFSAQQFPDLHSELNLSSLELGDSALYFCASSTGVTEAFFGQGTRLTVV.

The gene calls are TRBV25-1 and TRBJ1-2; TRBD1 matches at 8 bases. There are 15 residues in the CDR3. Germline lookup yields CDR1 MGHDK and CDR2 SYGVNS. V shed 8 bases, J shed 2 bases, and the junction held 10 bases outside the gene matches. CDR3 nucleotide sequence: TGTGCCAGCGCCACCCAAGGGACAGGCAACTATGGCTACACCTTC. It encodes CASATQGTGNYGYTF.

The rearrangement uses TRBV4-1 and TRBJ1-5; perhaps TRBD1 as D (6 bases). This CDR3 has 15 amino acids. Per germline, CDR1 MGHRA and CDR2 YSYEKL. With 6 bases removed from V and 4 bases from J, the gap between germline ends came to 16 bases. The CDR3 loop reads CASSFTHQGNQPQHF. In DNA, the CDR3 is TGCGCCAGCAGTTTCACACACCAGGGGAATCAGCCCCAGCATTTT.

The chain combines TRBV7-8 with TRBJ2-7; tentative D call: TRBD1 (6 bases). Germline-derived CDR1 and CDR2 are SGHVS and FQNEAQ. This CDR3 has 14 amino acids. Trimming took off 2 bases at V and 2 bases at J, with 10 bases between the two ends. CDR3 sequence: CASSLRGTPYEQYF. The CDR3 nucleotides read TGTGCCAGCAGCTTAAGGGGGACCCCCTACGAGCAGTACTTC.

V is TRBV19 and J is TRBJ1-5, with D perhaps matching TRBD1 (5 bases). There are 17 residues in the CDR3. Germline loops: CDR1 LNHDA, CDR2 SQIVND (reference sequence). Between the trimmed V and J ends, which lost 6 bases and 0 bases, there was a span of 18 bases. CDR3 protein: CASRWDRDNYSNQPQHF. In DNA form, the CDR3 reads TGTGCCAGTAGGTGGGACCGGGATAATTATAGCAATCAGCCCCAGCATTTT.

The chain employs TRBV9 and TRBJ1-1; the match to TRBD1 covers 7 bases. The CDR3 has 16 residues. CDR1 and CDR2 from the germline V gene are SGDLS and YYNGEE. V lost 3 bases, J lost 3 bases, and 11 bases stayed unmatched. The CDR3 protein is CASSAETGWMHTEAFF. The CDR3 DNA reads as TGTGCCAGCAGCGCAGAGACAGGGTGGATGCACACTGAAGCTTTCTTT.

The chain is built from TRBV7-9 and TRBJ1-2, with D maybe TRBD1 (5 bases). The V end lost 2 bases, the J end lost 6 bases, and 16 bases lay between the germline ends. CDR3 length: 15 amino acids. The germline CDR1 and CDR2 sequences are SEHNR and FQNEAQ (reference sequence). This chain's CDR3 is CASSLYTGGHDGYTF. Written as DNA, the CDR3 is TGTGCCAGCAGCTTATATACAGGAGGGCACGATGGCTACACCTTC.

The chain links TRBV11-2 to TRBJ2-3; D may be TRBD2 (7 bases). The CDR3 has 16 residues. The V gene's germline CDR1 is SGHAT and CDR2 FQNNGV. Trimming removed 6 bases from V and 4 bases from J, with 20 bases in between. The CDR3 spells CASRFRDYQGSDTQYF. The DNA of the CDR3 is TGTGCCAGCAGGTTCCGGGACTACCAGGGGTCAGATACGCAGTATTTT. Variable domain in full (rest from reference TRBV11-2 and TRBJ2-3): EAGVAQSPRYKIIEKRQSVAFWCNPISGHATLYWYQQILGQGPKLLIQFQNNGVVDDSQLPKDRFSAERLKGVDSTLKIQPAKLEDSAVYLCASRFRDYQGSDTQYFGPGTRLTVL.

The chain uses TRBV19 and TRBJ1-1; no firm D call. Germline values: CDR1 LNHDA, CDR2 SQIVND (reference sequence). Trimming removed 5 bases from V and 1 base from J, with 11 bases in between. CDR3 length: 14 amino acids. As DNA, the CDR3 is TGTGCCAGTAGTCGGGGTGTTGGGAACACTGAAGCTTTCTTT. It encodes CASSRGVGNTEAFF.

The gene calls are TRBV5-1 and TRBJ2-7; D ambiguous. V was trimmed by 0 bases and J by 4 bases, leaving 23 bases between them. The CDR3 contains 18 residues. CDR1 is SGHRS, CDR2 YFSETQ, per germline. CDR3 nucleotide sequence: TGCGCCAGCAGCTTGGAAGGCCCTGGTGAAGGGTGGTCTTACGAGCAGTACTTC. It yields the protein CASSLEGPGEGWSYEQYF.

The gene calls are TRBV9 and TRBJ2-7, with 9 bases that match TRBD2. The CDR3 length is 15 residues. V lost 4 bases, J lost 2 bases, and 7 bases stayed unmatched. Germline CDR1 SGDLS, CDR2 YYNGEE. CDR3 residues: CASSSLGGGAYEQYF. DNA for the CDR3: TGTGCCAGCAGCTCCCTGGGCGGGGGGGCCTACGAGCAGTACTTC.

The chain recombines TRBV5-5 with TRBJ2-1; D remains ambiguous. V lost 0 bases to trimming and J lost 10 bases, with 5 bases between them. Germline V gene lookup returns CDR1 SGHKS and CDR2 YYEKEE (reference sequence). The CDR3 extends over 11 amino acids. The chain's CDR3 is CASSLGSEQFF. The DNA for the CDR3 is TGTGCCAGCAGCTTGGGCTCCGAGCAGTTCTTC.

The chain is built from TRBV19 and TRBJ1-2; D remains unclear. Germline V CDR1 and CDR2: LNHDA, SQIVND (reference sequence). The length of the CDR3 is 14 residues. V was pared by 4 bases and J by 4 bases, with 13 bases between. In DNA form, the CDR3 reads TGTGCCAGTAGTAGCGGGAACGCACTCTATGGCTACACCTTC. Translating gives CASSSGNALYGYTF.